The 16 T cell receptor beta chains listed next were all sequenced from one sample in a study of blood T cell repertoires in COVID-19. Repertoires were generated with immunoSEQ multiplex PCR, while TCRdb's copy carries only in-frame clones and drops some. The sample consists of around 250,000 clones, roughly 85% of them appearing once. Sequenced material: PBMCs or T cells enriched from blood (not recorded which). Source of these receptors: a woman aged 45-65 years with acute COVID-19.

This rearrangement joins TRBV30 to TRBJ1-4, with a tentative D call TRBD1 (5 bases). The length of the CDR3 is 13 residues. In germline, CDR1 is GTSNPN, CDR2 SVGIG (reference sequence). Trimming removed 4 bases at V and 6 bases at J, with 12 bases between. CDR3 amino acids: CAWNGGVDEKLFF. The CDR3 DNA reads TGTGCCTGGAATGGGGGGGTTGATGAAAAACTGTTTTTT.

The rearrangement links TRBV5-1 to TRBJ2-1; 11 bases are a match to TRBD2. Germline CDR1 and CDR2: SGHRS and YFSETQ. The CDR3 runs to 19 residues. V shed 4 bases and J 2 bases; nucleotides not matched to a gene: 14. CDR3 sequence: CASSAPGTSGPVPYNEQFF. CDR3 nucleotides: TGCGCCAGCAGCGCCCCCGGGACTAGCGGCCCGGTTCCCTACAATGAGCAGTTCTTC.

The rearrangement uses TRBV9 and TRBJ1-3, with 7 bases matching TRBD1. CDR1 and CDR2 from the germline V gene are SGDLS and YYNGEE. CDR3 length equals 18 residues. Unmatched junction bases numbered 13, after V lost 2 bases and J lost 2 bases. The CDR3 DNA sequence: TGTGCCAGCAGCGTTGGGCAGGGGGTCGTCGGGACTGGAAACACCATATATTTT. Encoded protein: CASSVGQGVVGTGNTIYF.

The chain has TRBV2 and TRBJ2-5; 9 nucleotides match TRBD1. V lost 8 bases, J lost 3 bases, and 7 bases stayed unmatched. Germline V gene lookup returns CDR1 SNHLY and CDR2 FYNNEI. This CDR3 is built from 14 residues. This CDR3 is CASLRDRVEETQYF. The CDR3 DNA is TGTGCCAGCCTCCGGGACAGGGTAGAAGAGACCCAGTACTTC. The full variable domain, rest sourced from reference TRBV2 and TRBJ2-5, is EPEVTQTPSHQVTQMGQEVILRCVPISNHLYFYWYRQILGQKVEFLVSFYNNEISEKSEIFDDQFSVERPDGSNFTLKIRSTKLEDSAMYFCASLRDRVEETQYFGPGTRLLVL.

The chain has TRBV5-1 and TRBJ1-1; D is perhaps TRBD1 (5 bases). Looked up from germline, CDR1 is SGHRS and CDR2 is YFSETQ. The germline V and J ends were trimmed by 4 bases and 1 base, with 17 bases remaining between them. The CDR3 totals 16 residues. DNA for the CDR3: TGCGCCAGCAGCCCTGATGTGGGGCTGGCGAACACTGAAGCTTTCTTT. Translated: CASSPDVGLANTEAFF.

The chain joins TRBV6-5 to TRBJ2-7, with TRBD2 matching 7 bases. With V trimmed by 8 bases and J by 3 bases, 4 bases remained unmatched. The length of the CDR3 is 12 residues. Looked up from germline, CDR1 is MNHEY and CDR2 is SVGAGI. CDR3 loop: CASGRAIYEQYF. CDR3 DNA sequence: TGTGCCAGCGGGAGGGCTATCTACGAGCAGTACTTC.

The DNA for the CDR3 is TGTGCCAGCAGCCCCCCGGGGACAGGATCCGAGCAGTACTTC. This translates into CASSPPGTGSEQYF. The chain couples TRBV28 to TRBJ2-7; TRBD1 aligns across 8 bases. In germline, CDR1 is MDHEN, CDR2 SYDVKM. Trimming took 6 bases from V and 6 from J; bases not matched to a gene: 10. The CDR3 runs to 14 residues.

This chain uses TRBV7-9 with TRBJ1-2; 7 bases line up with TRBD1. V lost 0 bases, J lost 7 bases, and 5 bases stayed unmatched. This CDR3 region has 14 residues. Germline CDR1 and CDR2: SEHNR and FQNEAQ (reference sequence). The CDR3 bases are TGTGCCAGCAGCTTAGCAGGGGGCTCGACTGGCTACACCTTC. It translates to CASSLAGGSTGYTF. Full variable domain (missing parts from reference TRBV7-9 and TRBJ1-2): DTGVSQNPRHKITKRGQNVTFRCDPISEHNRLYWYRQTLGQGPEFLTYFQNEAQLEKSRLLSDRFSAERPKGSFSTLEIQRTEQGDSAMYLCASSLAGGSTGYTFGSGTRLTVV.

Only a few counts were recorded for this clone. The V and J genes are TRBV7-9 and TRBJ2-7; 7 nucleotides agree with TRBD2. V trimming: 4 bases; J trimming: 1 base; junction bases outside the gene matches: 7. Germline values: CDR1 SEHNR, CDR2 FQNEAQ (reference sequence). This CDR3 contains 15 residues. CDR3 amino acids: CASSSAGTKSYEQYF. The CDR3 DNA reads as TGTGCCAGCAGCTCAGCCGGGACTAAATCCTACGAGCAGTACTTC.

DNA for the CDR3: TGTGCCAGTAGTATAGGGCGGACAGGCTCCTACGAGCAGTACTTC. Translating gives CASSIGRTGSYEQYF. The chain combines TRBV19 with TRBJ2-7; 7 bases map to TRBD1. J lost 0 bases, V lost 1 base, and 3 bases had no gene match. The germline CDR1 and CDR2 sequences are LNHDA and SQIVND (reference sequence). This CDR3 comprises 15 residues.

The genes are TRBV5-4 and TRBJ2-1; 13 bases are shared with TRBD2. The ends lost 1 base at V and 9 bases at J; junction bases unmatched: 7. Germline V gene lookup returns CDR1 SGHNT and CDR2 YYREEE (reference sequence). This CDR3 has 16 residues. In nucleotides, the CDR3 is TGTGCCAGCAGCTTGACTAGCGGGGGGGCCGCCGGTGAGCAGTTCTTC. This codes for CASSLTSGGAAGEQFF.

Here the CDR3 DNA reads TGTGCCAGCAGTTACCGACAGACTGAGATGAACACTGAAGCTTTCTTT. Its protein is CASSYRQTEMNTEAFF. V is TRBV5-6 and J is TRBJ1-1; D perhaps matches TRBD1 (5 bases). The CDR3 is 16 residues long. V was cut by 5 bases and J by 0 bases, with 17 bases left in between. CDR1 and CDR2 (germline): SGHDT, YYEEEE.

The chain couples TRBV6-2 or TRBV6-3 to TRBJ1-5; 7 positions agree with TRBD1. Losses at the gene ends were 5 bases for V and 6 bases for J; bases not matched to a gene: 16. Germline CDR1 reads MNHEY; CDR2 reads SVGEGT. The CDR3 is 17 amino acids. CDR3 residues: CASSPWTGLSDTQPQHF. The DNA of the CDR3 is TGTGCCAGCAGTCCCTGGACAGGACTTTCGGACACTCAGCCCCAGCATTTT.

This CDR3 reads CASSPTGGSSGNTIYF. CDR3 nucleotide sequence: TGCGCCAGCAGCCCGACCGGGGGGAGCTCTGGAAACACCATATATTTT. The chain links TRBV5-1 to TRBJ1-3; D is perhaps TRBD1 (5 bases). Germline V gene sequence: CDR1 SGHRS, CDR2 YFSETQ. The CDR3 length is 16 residues. The V and J ends lost 4 bases and 0 bases respectively, with 14 bases between them.

The chain joins TRBV4-3 to TRBJ2-1; a weak D match, TRBD1 (6 bases). The CDR3 runs 15 residues. V shed 4 bases and J shed 7 bases, with 17 bases lying between them. The germline CDR1 and CDR2 sequences are LGHNA and YSLEER. In DNA form, the CDR3 reads TGCGCCAGCAGCCTCCGGACCGAGGACAGAAATGAGCAGTTCTTC. This sequence encodes CASSLRTEDRNEQFF.

The chain joins TRBV7-2 to TRBJ1-1, with a possible D match to TRBD1 (5 bases). The V end lost 5 bases, the J end lost 0 bases, and 13 bases lay between the germline ends. CDR3 length: 15 residues. CDR1 is SGHTA and CDR2 is FQGNSA in the germline V gene. As DNA, the CDR3 is TGTGCCAGCAGCCGCGGAGTAGGGGTGAACACTGAAGCTTTCTTT. It translates to CASSRGVGVNTEAFF. Using reference TRBV7-2 and TRBJ1-1 for the parts outside the CDR3, the full variable domain is GAGVSQSPSNKVTEKGKDVELRCDPISGHTALYWYRQSLGQGLEFLIYFQGNSAPDKSGLPSDRFSAERTGGSVSTLTIQRTQQEDSAVYLCASSRGVGVNTEAFFGQGTRLTVV.